The rows below give T cell receptor beta chains drawn from one sample of a study of radiation and T cells in renal cell carcinoma. Profiling relied on immunoSEQ multiplex PCR, and the TCRdb table lists in-frame clones only, not all of them. There are about 150,000 clones in the sample; over 80% occur only once, and 10% to 15% lies in the top ten. The sequences come from blood, collected from a patient whose treatment included radiotherapy and nephrectomy. The receptors were gathered from a woman in her forties or fifties with renal cell carcinoma. Each CDR3 is given with its conserved first and last residue. Fields, in order: clone size, V gene, D gene, J gene, CDR3 DNA, CDR3 protein. A D gene is named only where the DNA matches it firmly. The size entry is marked missing in some rows and otherwise reads once, few, many or a size class.

-	TRBV19	-	TRBJ2-7	TGTGCCAGTAGCACAGGGACTTACGAGCAGTACTTC	CASSTGTYEQYF
-	TRBV5-1	-	TRBJ1-2	TGCGCCAGCAGCTCGGGGGGCAGATCTAACTATGGCTACACCTTC	CASSSGGRSNYGYTF
-	TRBV5-1	-	TRBJ2-7	TGCGCCAGCTCTAGCCAGCTGTTCTACGAGCAGTACTTC	CASSSQLFYEQYF
-	TRBV7-2	-	TRBJ1-3	TGTGCCAGCAGCTTAGTTCAAGGGGTCGGAAACACCATATATTTT	CASSLVQGVGNTIYF
-	TRBV4-2	TRBD1	TRBJ2-2	TGTGCCAGCAGCCTGGGGACAGCGAACACCGGGGAGCTGTTTTTT	CASSLGTANTGELFF
-	TRBV6-5	-	TRBJ1-5	TGTGCCAGCAGGGACAGAGATCAGCCCCAGCATTTT	CASRDRDQPQHF
-	TRBV6-4	TRBD1	TRBJ1-2	TGTGCCAGCAGCAGGGACAGGGGGACGTATGGCTACACCTTC	CASSRDRGTYGYTF
-	TRBV7-2	-	TRBJ2-7	TGTGCCAGCAGCCTCGGACGGAACACCTACGAGCAGTACTTC	CASSLGRNTYEQYF
-	TRBV7-9	TRBD1	TRBJ1-1	TGTGCCAGCAGCTGGGGGACAGGTAGGGCTTTCTTT	CASSWGTGRAFF
-	TRBV2	-	TRBJ1-4	TGTGCCAGCAGGGGAGGGGGTTGGGAAAAACTGTTTTTT	CASRGGGWEKLFF
-	TRBV7-9	-	TRBJ1-3	TGTGCCAGCAGTCATCGACAGGGAAACACCATATATTTT	CASSHRQGNTIYF
-	TRBV11-1	TRBD2	TRBJ2-5	TGTGCCAGCAGCTTAGGACTAGCGGGGGGGCCGAGACCTGAGACCCAGTACTTC	CASSLGLAGGPRPETQYF
-	TRBV6-6	-	TRBJ2-7	TGTGCCAGCAGGTTTACAGGGACCGCCGAGCAGTACTTC	CASRFTGTAEQYF
-	TRBV9	-	TRBJ1-1	TGTGCCAGCAGCTCCTCCTCGGACGTCGGCACTGAAGCTTTCTTT	CASSSSSDVGTEAFF
-	TRBV18	-	TRBJ2-1	TGTGCCAGCTCACCAACACAGTACAATGAGCAGTTCTTC	CASSPTQYNEQFF
-	TRBV5-1	-	TRBJ1-1	TGCGCCAGCAGCTTGGATCTGACAGGAAGAGTTGAAGCTTTCTTT	CASSLDLTGRVEAFF
-	TRBV6-5	-	TRBJ1-6	TGTGCCAGCAGCAGGACAGTTAATTCACCCCTCCACTTT	CASSRTVNSPLHF
-	TRBV6-5	-	TRBJ1-6	TGTGCCAGCAGCCAGACAGGTCCGTATAATTCACCCCTCCACTTT	CASSQTGPYNSPLHF
-	TRBV2	-	TRBJ1-5	TGTGCCAGCGGGAAGGACGAAGGAGGCAATCAGCCCCAGCATTTT	CASGKDEGGNQPQHF
once	TRBV6-5	TRBD1	TRBJ2-3	TGTGCCAGCAGTTCGACAGGGGCCCTCACAGATACGCAGTATTTT	CASSSTGALTDTQYF
-	TRBV7-3	TRBD1	TRBJ2-7	TGTGCCAGCAGCTTGACAGGGGACAACTACGAGCAGTACTTC	CASSLTGDNYEQYF
-	TRBV5-1	-	TRBJ2-3	TGCGCCAGCAGCCCTGGACAGTGGGATGGAGATACGCAGTATTTT	CASSPGQWDGDTQYF
-	TRBV2	TRBD1	TRBJ2-2	TGTGCCAGCAGTAGGCAGGGGGCGCAGGTCGGGGAGCTGTTTTTT	CASSRQGAQVGELFF
-	TRBV11-1	TRBD1	TRBJ2-2	TGTGCCAGCAGCTACGACAGGGTAAACACCGGGGAGCTGTTTTTT	CASSYDRVNTGELFF
-	TRBV30	TRBD2	TRBJ2-6	TGTGCCTGGAAGAGCGGGGGGTCATCTGGGGCCAACGTCCTGACTTTC	CAWKSGGSSGANVLTF